This T cell receptor (beta chain) derives from a study of human CD8 memory T cell subsets. CDR3 length: 15 amino acids. Germline V lookup: CDR1 MNHEY, CDR2 SVGAGI. UMI-labeled 5' RACE yielded the TCR beta libraries. No DNA is given; TCRdb re-called the 5' RACE reads and lists each CDR3 protein once. The listing records more than 10,000 distinct CDR3 sequences. The sequence derives from a human donor in good health. The chain couples TRBV6-5 to TRBJ2-7; the D gene TCRdb calls, TRBD2, cannot be checked with no DNA. The sequenced sample consisted of CD8+ stem-like memory T cells (TSCM and TCM) sorted from PBMCs. Regarding subset: stem-like memory CD8 T cells (TSTEM), CCR7+ PD-1- TIGIT-. CDR3 sequence: CASSYWAGGLNEQYF.